A single sample gave rise to the 29 T cell receptor beta chains below, sequenced in a study of T cell clonality in common variable immunodeficiency. Here immunoSEQ multiplex PCR was the method, and the copy in TCRdb shows in-frame clones only, minus some. This set yields tens of thousands of clones and no singletons; the top ten hold approximately 3.5%. The source material was peripheral blood mononuclear cells. These receptors were obtained from a person aged 18 to 75 in good health.

This clone was detected many times. The CDR3 end is not reached by the read, which stops 3 residues before it; the germline J gene fills it in. The chain employs TRBV13 and TRBJ2-3; D not certain. The CDR3 loop spans 13 amino acids. Germline values: CDR1 PRHDT, CDR2 FYEKMQ (reference sequence). The chain's CDR3 is CASSLDSNQPQYF. The sequenced CDR3 bases are TGTGCCAGCAGCTTGGATAGCAATCAGCCG.

A note on this clone: The read finishes 3 residues shy of the CDR3 end, and the germline J gene is used to complete it. The V call is TRBV6-4, the J call TRBJ2-1; 7 bases map to TRBD2. In germline, CDR1 is MRHNA, CDR2 SNTAGT. The CDR3 extends over 13 amino acids. After removal of 8 bases from V and 9 bases from J, the junction contained 10 bases not matched to a gene. CDR3 sequence: CASRDYPRGEQFF. The DNA read from the CDR3 is TGTGCCAGCCGGGACTACCCTCGGGGTGAG.

Concerning this clone: The sequenced fragment ends 3 residues before the CDR3 boundary, so the rest is inferred from the germline J gene. J is TRBJ2-3 and V is TRBV2; the match to TRBD1 covers 8 bases. This CDR3 comprises 15 residues. In germline, CDR1 is SNHLY, CDR2 FYNNEI. V trimming: 4 bases; J trimming: 1 base; junction bases outside the gene matches: 4. CDR3 residues: CASSGPGQGTDTQYF. The sequenced CDR3 bases are TGTGCCAGCAGTGGTCCGGGACAGGGCACAGATACG. The full variable domain, rest sourced from reference TRBV2 and TRBJ2-3, is EPEVTQTPSHQVTQMGQEVILRCVPISNHLYFYWYRQILGQKVEFLVSFYNNEISEKSEIFDDQFSVERPDGSNFTLKIRSTKLEDSAMYFCASSGPGQGTDTQYFGPGTRLTVL.

This clone came up many times. The read ends 3 residues shy of where the CDR3 ends; the end is completed using the germline J gene. The chain links TRBV30 to TRBJ2-1; weak D call: TRBD1 (7 bases). The CDR3 totals 16 residues. Germline-derived CDR1 and CDR2 are GTSNPN and SVGIG (reference sequence). V gave up 4 bases and J gave up 0 bases, with 16 bases separating them. This chain's CDR3 is CAWKSWRDSSYNEQFF. Incomplete CDR3 DNA: TGTGCCTGGAAAAGTTGGCGGGACAGCTCCTACAATGAG. Together with reference TRBV30 and TRBJ2-1, the CDR3 gives the full variable domain: SQTIHQWPATLVQPVGSPLSLECTVEGTSNPNLYWYRQAAGRGLQLLFYSVGIGQISSEVPQNLSASRPQDRQFILSSKKLLLSDSGFYLCAWKSWRDSSYNEQFFGPGTRLTVL.

At least ten counts were recorded for this clone. Sequencing ends 3 residues short of the CDR3 end; the germline J gene provides the rest. The chain combines TRBV20-1 with TRBJ2-2; TRBD1 aligns across 7 bases. In germline, CDR1 is DFQATT, CDR2 SNEGSKA (reference sequence). This CDR3 is built from 13 residues. The CDR3 sequence: CSARGQGDEKLFF. Partial CDR3 DNA: TGCAGTGCTAGAGGTCAGGGGGATGAAAAG.

This clone showed up many times. Here the CDR3 reads CASSPTGDASGNTIYF. The covered CDR3 bases are TGTGCCAGCTCACCAACAGGGGACGCCTCTGGAAACACC. V usage is TRBV18 and J usage is TRBJ1-3; 7 bases line up with TRBD1. The CDR3 end falls 3 residues outside the read, so it is completed with the germline J gene. Germline CDR1 reads KGHSH; CDR2 reads LQKENI. V dropped 2 bases and J dropped 0; count of bases not matched to a gene: 4. This CDR3 is built from 16 residues.

This clone showed up many times. The read stops 3 residues short of the end of the CDR3; the missing end is completed from the germline J gene. The J gene is TRBJ1-1, the V gene TRBV7-8, with a possible D match to TRBD1 (6 bases). V dropped 3 bases and J dropped 1 base, with 15 bases sitting between them. The CDR3 spans 16 residues. Germline V gene data show CDR1 as SGHVS and CDR2 as FQNEAQ. This CDR3 is CASSFPRDTQNTEAFF. CDR3 DNA, as far as it was read: TGTGCCAGCAGCTTCCCCCGGGACACCCAGAACACTGAA.

This clone has more than one count but fewer than ten. The missing CDR3 end, 3 residues past where the read stops, is filled in from the germline J gene. The chain is built from TRBV6-4 and TRBJ2-6; TRBD2 matches at 9 bases. Germline values: CDR1 MRHNA, CDR2 SNTAGT. The CDR3 has 19 residues. J gave up 0 bases and V 6 bases, and 12 bases lay outside the gene matches. CDR3 amino acids: CASRDPGGSGGSGANVLTF. Incomplete CDR3 DNA: TGTGCCAGCAGGGACCCGGGGGGTAGCGGGGGCTCTGGGGCCAACGTC.

This clone was observed at least ten times. The read is 3 residues too short to cover the CDR3 end, so that end is filled in from the germline J gene. This rearrangement joins TRBV10-3 to TRBJ2-3, with no clear D. CDR3 size: 15 residues. With 2 bases removed from V and 0 bases from J, the gap between germline ends came to 9 bases. The germline V gene encodes CDR1 ENHRY and CDR2 SYGVKD. The CDR3 DNA, read in part, is TGTGCCATCAGTGAGGGTAGTTATAGCACAGATACG. Residues: CAISEGSYSTDT. The CDR3 as a whole reads CAISEGSYSTDTQYF.

This clone was seen repeatedly, ten times or more. Read sequence stops 3 residues before the CDR3 end, and the germline J gene provides the missing end. The V and J genes are TRBV20-1 and TRBJ2-7, with TRBD2 as a possible D gene (5 bases). V shed 4 bases and J shed 0 bases, with 13 bases lying between them. Germline V gives CDR1 DFQATT, CDR2 SNEGSKA (reference sequence). This CDR3 is 14 amino acids long. The CDR3 protein is CSATQTTDSYEQYF. The CDR3 DNA, read in part, is TGCAGTGCTACCCAGACTACCGACTCCTACGAG.

This clone was detected ten times or more. The sequenced fragment ends 3 residues before the CDR3 boundary, so the rest is inferred from the germline J gene. This chain connects TRBV12-3 or TRBV12-4 to TRBJ2-3; TRBD2 matches at 8 bases. The CDR3 has 16 residues. V was pared by 3 bases and J by 5 bases, with 10 bases of the junction left unmatched. The CDR3 is CASSFLSGGSIDTQYF. CDR3 bases read: TGTGCCAGCAGTTTCTTATCGGGGGGGAGTATAGATACG.

A word on this clone: A read error may explain this, as a much larger clone is one base away. The observed sequence ends 3 residues before the CDR3 terminus, with the missing tail filled in from the germline J gene. The genes are TRBV18 and TRBJ1-4, with 7 bases that match TRBD1. Germline V lookup: CDR1 KGHSH, CDR2 LQKENI. CDR3 length equals 15 residues. The covered CDR3 bases are TGTGCCAGCTCACTTAACAGGGGTGGGGCCAACGTA. Its translation is CASSLNRGGANV. The whole CDR3 protein reads CASSLNRGGANVLFF.

This clone was observed at least ten times. Read sequence stops 3 residues before the CDR3 end, and the germline J gene provides the missing end. The chain couples TRBV19 to TRBJ1-5; possible D gene TRBD1, 5 bases. The germline V gene has CDR1 LNHDA and CDR2 SQIVND (reference sequence). The CDR3 extends over 13 amino acids. Trimming shortened V by 4 bases and J by 5 bases, and 9 bases separated the two germline ends. The covered CDR3 bases are TGTGCCAGTAGTAAAGGCAGGGATCAGCCC. This encodes CASSKGRDQP. The full-length CDR3 reads as CASSKGRDQPQHF.

This clone was seen repeatedly, ten times or more. The DNA ends 3 residues before the CDR3 does, and the rest of the CDR3 is filled in from the germline J gene. The rearrangement uses TRBV20-1 and TRBJ2-5; maybe TRBD1 (5 bases). V was trimmed by 0 bases and J by 1 base, leaving 9 bases between them. Germline CDR1 is DFQATT and CDR2 is SNEGSKA (reference sequence). CDR3 length equals 14 residues. CDR3 bases read: TGCAGTGCTAGAGATCCGACAGCCCAAGAGACC. This sequence encodes CSARDPTAQET. The full CDR3 is CSARDPTAQETQYF.

Concerning this clone: The sequenced fragment ends 3 residues before the CDR3 boundary, so the rest is inferred from the germline J gene. This sequence joins TRBV18 and TRBJ1-6; TRBD1 matches at 7 bases. V trimming: 3 bases; J trimming: 7 bases; junction bases outside the gene matches: 15. Germline loops: CDR1 KGHSH, CDR2 LQKENI. The CDR3 runs to 18 residues. Partial CDR3 DNA: TGTGCCAGCTCACCGAAGATCGGCCCGACAGGGCCCAATTCACCC. This encodes CASSPKIGPTGPNSP. The entire CDR3 sequence reads CASSPKIGPTGPNSPLHF. Supplemented by reference TRBV18 and TRBJ1-6, the full variable domain reads NAGVMQNPRHLVRRRGQEARLRCSPMKGHSHVYWYRQLPEEGLKFMVYLQKENIIDESGMPKERFSAEFPKEGPSILRIQQVVRGDSAAYFCASSPKIGPTGPNSPLHFGNGTRLTVT.

This clone was seen more than once but under ten times. The read stops 3 residues short of the end of the CDR3; the missing end is completed from the germline J gene. The V gene is TRBV11-3, the J gene TRBJ2-1; 11 bases are a match to TRBD2. Per germline, CDR1 SGHNT and CDR2 YENEEA. CDR3 length: 15 residues. Germline trimming cut 2 bases from V and 6 bases from J; bases unmatched to any gene: 3. CDR3 region: CASSLRLAGGNEQFF. Incomplete CDR3 DNA: TGTGCCAGCAGCTTACGGCTAGCGGGGGGCAATGAG.

This clone was counted many times. The read ends 3 residues shy of where the CDR3 ends; the end is completed using the germline J gene. The chain links TRBV5-1 to TRBJ1-5, with 8 bases that match TRBD1. The CDR3 spans 15 residues. Germline V gives CDR1 SGHRS, CDR2 YFSETQ. The ends lost 0 bases at V and 5 bases at J; junction bases unmatched: 4. The CDR3 protein is CASSLDRGGDQPQHF. The CDR3 bases that were read are TGCGCCAGCAGCTTGGACAGGGGGGGGGATCAGCCC.

On this clone: The CDR3 end falls 3 residues outside the read, so it is completed with the germline J gene. The V call is TRBV2, the J call TRBJ1-5, with 11 bases aligning to TRBD1. From germline, CDR1 is SNHLY and CDR2 FYNNEI. The ends lost 9 bases at V and 0 bases at J; junction bases unmatched: 4. The CDR3 runs 15 residues. CDR3 DNA (partial): TGTGCCAGTCGGACAGGGGGCGATAGCAATCAGCCC. This gives the protein CASRTGGDSNQP. The full-length CDR3 reads as CASRTGGDSNQPQHF.

This clone was recorded a few times. The read ends 3 residues before the CDR3 terminus; that terminus is restored from the germline J gene. The chain recombines TRBV6-4 with TRBJ2-5, with a possible D match to TRBD2 (5 bases). Trimming left V 4 bases short and J 4 bases short, with 10 bases between. This CDR3 comprises 13 residues. Germline CDR1 is MRHNA and CDR2 is SNTAGT. The CDR3: CASSVRAGETQYF. The covered CDR3 bases are TGTGCCAGCAGTGTACGGGCGGGAGAGACC.

This clone has a count of ten or more. Read data end 3 residues before the CDR3 end; the end is taken from the germline J gene. This chain uses TRBV14 with TRBJ1-4; unclear D gene. Trimming took 1 base from V and 7 from J, leaving 13 bases between them. Per germline, CDR1 SGHDN and CDR2 FVKESK. The CDR3 has 15 residues. This CDR3 reads CASSQAGRAAEKLFF. CDR3 DNA (partial): TGTGCCAGCAGCCAAGCAGGAAGGGCTGCTGAAAAA.

Concerning this clone itself: The read halts 3 residues ahead of the CDR3 end, with the missing end drawn from the germline J gene. The V and J genes are TRBV19 and TRBJ2-3, with TRBD1 matching over 7 bases. Germline loops: CDR1 LNHDA, CDR2 SQIVND (reference sequence). The junction had 9 bases not matched to a gene; V was cut back by 8 bases and J by 4 bases. This CDR3 has 14 amino acids. The CDR3 protein is CASSNRGGADTQYF. The part of the CDR3 DNA that was read is TGTGCCAGTTCAAACAGGGGTGGGGCAGATACG.

This clone was detected only a few times. The CDR3 end is not reached by the read, which stops 3 residues before it; the germline J gene fills it in. The rearrangement uses TRBV11-3 and TRBJ2-1; TRBD2 is a possible D gene (6 bases). V lost 5 bases and J 6 bases, leaving 11 bases between the germline ends. This CDR3 is built from 13 residues. Germline V gene data show CDR1 as SGHNT and CDR2 as YENEEA. The CDR3 reads CASSGTSSNEQFF. CDR3 DNA, as far as it was read: TGTGCCAGCAGCGGTACTAGCTCCAATGAG.

This clone was seen ten or more times. The read gets to within 3 residues of the CDR3 end, and the germline J gene fills in the rest. This sequence joins TRBV9 and TRBJ2-1, with TRBD2 matching 7 bases. V lost 2 bases and J lost 8; bases outside the gene matches: 7. Germline loops: CDR1 SGDLS, CDR2 YYNGEE. The CDR3 sequence is 14 residues long. The CDR3 protein is CASSVGGRNDEQFF. The covered CDR3 bases are TGTGCCAGCAGCGTGGGCGGGAGAAACGATGAG.

In this sample, this clone turned up a few times. The germline gene is not matched at one end of the junction; a read error may be the cause. The read ends 3 residues shy of where the CDR3 ends; the end is completed using the germline J gene. This CDR3 is also generated by other DNA sequences in the sample. This chain joins TRBV7-9 and TRBJ1-3; 7 bases match TRBD1. Germline CDR1 and CDR2: SEHNR and FQNEAQ (reference sequence). The CDR3 is 15 amino acids. The CDR3 spells CASSLGDRVGNTIYF. The CDR3 DNA, read in part, is TGTGCCAGCAGCCTGGGCGACAGGGTTGGAAACACA. The full variable domain, in which reference TRBV7-9 and TRBJ1-3 provide the parts outside the CDR3, is DTGVSQNPRHKITKRGQNVTFRCDPISEHNRLYWYRQTLGQGPEFLTYFQNEAQLEKSRLLSDRFSAERPKGSFSTLEIQRTEQGDSAMYLCASSLGDRVGNTIYFGEGSWLTVV.

This clone was recorded at least ten times. Read sequence stops 3 residues before the CDR3 end, and the germline J gene provides the missing end. This chain connects TRBV5-1 to TRBJ2-4; D is ambiguous. Germline lookup yields CDR1 SGHRS and CDR2 YFSETQ. The germline V and J ends were trimmed by 3 bases and 2 bases, with 9 bases remaining between them. The CDR3 contains 14 residues. This CDR3 reads CASSSGDTKNIQYF. The part of the CDR3 DNA that was read is TGCGCCAGCAGCTCGGGTGATACCAAAAACATT.

Details on this clone: The read halts 3 residues ahead of the CDR3 end, with the missing end drawn from the germline J gene. V usage is TRBV18 and J usage is TRBJ1-1; TRBD1 matches 11 bases. This CDR3 has 15 residues. CDR1 and CDR2 (germline): KGHSH, LQKENI. V was pared by 8 bases and J by 2 bases, with 7 bases of the junction left unmatched. Incomplete CDR3 DNA: TGTGCCAGCCGGACAGGGGGCGCGTCTAACACTGAA. This encodes CASRTGGASNTE. The CDR3, in full, reads CASRTGGASNTEAFF.

This clone was recorded at least ten times. The read terminates 3 residues ahead of where the CDR3 ends, so the germline J gene completes it. The V call is TRBV28, the J call TRBJ1-1, with TRBD1 as a possible D gene (6 bases). The CDR3 contains 13 residues. Germline V gives CDR1 MDHEN, CDR2 SYDVKM. The CDR3 spells CASSNMDRKEAFF. Incomplete CDR3 DNA: TGTGCCAGCAGTAACATGGACAGAAAGGAA. Using reference TRBV28 and TRBJ1-1 for the parts outside the CDR3, the full variable domain is DVKVTQSSRYLVKRTGEKVFLECVQDMDHENMFWYRQDPGLGLRLIYFSYDVKMKEKGDIPEGYSVSREKKERFSLILESASTNQTSMYLCASSNMDRKEAFFGQGTRLTVV.

At least ten counts were recorded for this clone. The DNA read from the CDR3 is TGTGCCAGCAGCCGGGCCTTCCTAGCGGGAGAGACCTACGAG. It yields the protein CASSRAFLAGETYE. The whole CDR3 reads CASSRAFLAGETYEQYF. The rearrangement uses TRBV4-2 and TRBJ2-7, with 10 bases matching TRBD2. Sequencing ends 3 residues short of the CDR3 end; the germline J gene provides the rest. CDR1 is LGHNA and CDR2 is YNFKEQ in the germline V gene. The CDR3 runs to 17 residues. The J segment lost 2 bases and the V segment lost 4 bases, leaving 11 bases of the junction unmatched.

This clone was detected many times. The sequence runs out 3 residues before the end of the CDR3; the remainder is reconstructed from the germline J gene. V and J are TRBV10-3 and TRBJ1-4, with 7 nucleotides matching TRBD1. Germline-derived CDR1 and CDR2 are ENHRY and SYGVKD. This CDR3 has 13 residues. J gave up 6 bases and V 6 bases, and 4 bases lay outside the gene matches. This chain's CDR3 is CAISRGADEKLFF. The covered CDR3 bases are TGTGCCATCAGCAGGGGGGCTGATGAAAAA.